This T cell receptor (beta chain) was recorded in a study of early T cells in non-severe SARS-CoV-2 infection. Study in general: Chains were not paired, and sequencing was done on bulk RNA from unsorted whole blood.

CDR1 SGHRS and CDR2 YFSETQ come from the germline V gene. CDR3 size: 12 residues. Trimming left V 6 bases short and J 6 bases short, with 13 bases between. TCRdb re-derived calls from the 5' RACE reads in MiXCR, one entry per CDR3 protein. The sample consists of some 30,000 distinct CDR3 sequences, about 3.9% of them appearing once. The chain combines TRBV5-1 with TRBJ2-7, with D possibly matching TRBD2 (7 bases). The TCR was taken from an adult who was a healthcare worker with PCR-confirmed SARS-CoV-2 infection or an uninfected control (not recorded which). The sequenced material came from whole blood. The CDR3 coding sequence is TGCGCCAGCAAGGACAGCGGGGTCGAGCAGTACTTC. Translating gives CASKDSGVEQYF.